This is a list of T cell receptor beta chains from one sample in a study of shared clonotypes between healthy human individuals. Generated by immunoSEQ multiplex PCR, the TCRdb table keeps only in-frame clones and is missing some. The sample has over 2 million clones, 85% to 95% seen once; the top ten hold 0.3% to 0.4%. Source material: naive CD4+ T cells from PBMCs. Source of these receptors: a young man in good health. Some clones in this sample may be carry-over from other donors' samples. Each CDR3 is given with its conserved first and last residue. The order of the fields is clone size, V gene, D gene, J gene, CDR3 protein, CDR3 DNA. The D gene is left open where the match is weak. Clone size appears in some rows only: once, few, many, or a class for an expanded clone.

NA,TRBV9,NA,TRBJ1-4,CASSETPMQGGEKLFF,TGTGCCAGCAGCGAAACTCCTATGCAGGGTGGGGAAAAACTGTTTTTT
NA,TRBV5-1,TRBD2,TRBJ2-1,CASSSALAGTYNEQFF,TGCGCCAGCAGCTCCGCACTAGCGGGTACCTACAATGAGCAGTTCTTC
NA,TRBV5-5,TRBD1,TRBJ1-2,CASSSPVLRDSFNYTF,TGTGCCAGCAGCTCCCCCGTACTACGGGACAGTTTCAACTACACCTTC
NA,TRBV6-5,TRBD2,TRBJ2-2,CASSYLAVDTGELFF,TGTGCCAGCAGTTACCTAGCGGTAGACACCGGGGAGCTGTTTTTT
once,TRBV7-6,NA,TRBJ2-5,CASSLVDRSTQETQYF,TGTGCCAGCAGCTTAGTCGACAGATCCACCCAAGAGACCCAGTACTTC
NA,TRBV19,NA,TRBJ1-5,CASSIPSFGRNNQPQHF,TGTGCCAGTAGTATTCCCAGCTTTGGGAGAAACAATCAGCCCCAGCATTTT
NA,TRBV7-2,NA,TRBJ1-2,CASSLNGRGEGYTF,TGTGCCAGCAGCCTTAACGGGAGGGGGGAAGGCTACACCTTC
NA,TRBV15,NA,TRBJ2-1,CATSRDPSGLNNEQFF,TGTGCCACCAGCAGAGATCCGAGCGGCCTTAACAATGAGCAGTTCTTC
NA,TRBV5-8,NA,TRBJ1-5,CASSRRGVSGQPQHF,TGTGCCAGCAGCCGACGGGGGGTCTCGGGTCAGCCCCAGCATTTT
NA,TRBV5-4,NA,TRBJ2-7,CASSLNTAEQYF,TGTGCCAGCAGCCTAAATACAGCCGAGCAGTACTTC
NA,TRBV6-5,NA,TRBJ2-7,CASSYSIQGSYEQYF,TGTGCCAGCAGTTACTCGATTCAGGGGTCCTACGAGCAGTACTTC
NA,TRBV5-1,TRBD2,TRBJ2-5,CASTSEVAGVGETQYF,TGCGCCAGCACCTCAGAGGTAGCGGGAGTGGGAGAGACCCAGTACTTC
NA,TRBV10-3,TRBD1,TRBJ2-7,CAISASGTGPYEQYF,TGTGCCATCAGTGCGTCCGGGACAGGGCCTTACGAGCAGTACTTC
NA,TRBV7-2,TRBD1,TRBJ1-5,CASSLAWGTGGYNQPQHF,TGTGCCAGCAGCTTAGCCTGGGGGACAGGGGGTTATAATCAGCCCCAGCATTTT
NA,TRBV6-5,NA,TRBJ1-2,CASSYGGRRYGYTF,TGTGCCAGCAGTTACGGGGGACGGAGGTATGGCTACACCTTC